The clone carrying this TCR beta chain was detected only a few times. Germline assignment: CDR1 MNHEY and CDR2 SMNVEV (reference sequence). V was pared by 3 bases and J by 0 bases, with 12 bases of the junction left unmatched. The CDR3 is made up of 20 amino acids. This specimen comes from a study of early T cells in non-severe SARS-CoV-2 infection. TCRdb fed the 5' RACE reads into MiXCR, producing one record per CDR3 protein. The data hold 30,000 to 35,000 distinct CDR3 sequences, with over 6% observed a single time. This sequence joins TRBV27 and TRBJ1-5, with TRBD1 matching over 12 bases. Sequencing was performed on whole blood, taken at baseline. The clonotype was recovered from an adult who was a healthcare worker with PCR-confirmed SARS-CoV-2 infection or an uninfected control (not recorded which). The DNA of the CDR3 is TGTGCCAGCAGTTTTCTGTCACCGGGACAGGGGGCGGGTAGCAATCAGCCCCAGCATTTT. As protein: CASSFLSPGQGAGSNQPQHF.